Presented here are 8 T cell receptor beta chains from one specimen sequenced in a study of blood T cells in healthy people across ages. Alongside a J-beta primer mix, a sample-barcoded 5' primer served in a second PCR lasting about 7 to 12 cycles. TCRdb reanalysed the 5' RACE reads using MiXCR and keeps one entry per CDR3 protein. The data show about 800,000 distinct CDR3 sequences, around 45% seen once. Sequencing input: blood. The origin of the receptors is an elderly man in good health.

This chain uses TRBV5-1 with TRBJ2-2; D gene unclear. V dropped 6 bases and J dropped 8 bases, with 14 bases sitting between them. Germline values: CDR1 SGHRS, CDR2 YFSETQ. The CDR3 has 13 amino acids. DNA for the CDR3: TGCGCCAGCACCCTTGATCGACGAGGGGAGCTGTTTTTT. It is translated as CASTLDRRGELFF.

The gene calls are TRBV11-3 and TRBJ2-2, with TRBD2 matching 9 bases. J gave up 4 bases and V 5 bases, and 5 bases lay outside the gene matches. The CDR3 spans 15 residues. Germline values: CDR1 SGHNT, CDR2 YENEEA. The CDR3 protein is CASSHSGRFTGELFF. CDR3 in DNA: TGTGCCAGCAGCCATAGCGGGAGATTCACCGGGGAGCTGTTTTTT.

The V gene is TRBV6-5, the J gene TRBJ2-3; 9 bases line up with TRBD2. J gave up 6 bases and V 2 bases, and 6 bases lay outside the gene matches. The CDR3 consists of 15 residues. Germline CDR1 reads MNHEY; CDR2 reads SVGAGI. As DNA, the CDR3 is TGTGCCAGCAGTTACGAGGTCCTAGCGGGGGATACGCAGTATTTT. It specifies CASSYEVLAGDTQYF.

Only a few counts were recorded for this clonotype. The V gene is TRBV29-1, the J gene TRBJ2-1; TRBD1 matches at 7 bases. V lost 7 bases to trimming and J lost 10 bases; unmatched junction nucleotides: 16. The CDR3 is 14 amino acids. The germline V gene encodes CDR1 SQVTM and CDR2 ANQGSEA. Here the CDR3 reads CSASGHGQAWEQFF. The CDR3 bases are TGCAGCGCCTCCGGGCACGGACAGGCTTGGGAGCAGTTCTTC.

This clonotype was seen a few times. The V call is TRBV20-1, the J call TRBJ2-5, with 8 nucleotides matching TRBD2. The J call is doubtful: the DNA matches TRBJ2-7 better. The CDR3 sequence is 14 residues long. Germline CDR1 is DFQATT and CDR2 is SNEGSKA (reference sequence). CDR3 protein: CSAPVSGSVYEQYF. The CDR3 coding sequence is TGCAGTGCCCCTGTCAGCGGGAGTGTCTACGAGCAGTACTTC.

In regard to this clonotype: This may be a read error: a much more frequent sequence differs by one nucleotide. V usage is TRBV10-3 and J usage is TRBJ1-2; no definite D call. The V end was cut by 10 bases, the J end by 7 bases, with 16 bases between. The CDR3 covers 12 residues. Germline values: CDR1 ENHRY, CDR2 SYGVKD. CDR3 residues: CATADGDSGYTF. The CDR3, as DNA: TGTGCCACCGCGGACGGGGATTCTGGCTACACCTTC.

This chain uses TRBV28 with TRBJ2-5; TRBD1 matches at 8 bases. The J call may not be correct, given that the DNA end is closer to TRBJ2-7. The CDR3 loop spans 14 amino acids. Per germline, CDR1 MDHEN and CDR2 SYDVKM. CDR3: CASSPRTGYDEQYF. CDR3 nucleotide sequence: TGTGCCAGCAGTCCCCGGACAGGGTACGACGAGCAGTACTTC.

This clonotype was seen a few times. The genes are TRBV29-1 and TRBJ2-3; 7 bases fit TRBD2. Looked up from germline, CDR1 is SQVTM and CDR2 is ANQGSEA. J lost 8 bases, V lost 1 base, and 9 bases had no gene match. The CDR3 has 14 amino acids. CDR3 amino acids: CSVEVWGREGTQYF. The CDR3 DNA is TGCAGCGTTGAAGTATGGGGCAGGGAGGGTACGCAGTATTTT.